This TCR beta chain is drawn from a study of cytomegalovirus exposure and HLA in healthy donors. Broader study findings: Later on, a genetic analysis was performed. It linked a missense variant in DCLRE1C with V- and J-gene trimming of TCR beta. Rarity held for most TCR sequences, but there were some public TCRs that occurred in many donors.

With regard to this clone: No antigen is known for it.

The CDR3 loop spans 15 amino acids. The V gene's germline CDR1 is SGHDT and CDR2 YYEEEE. The V and J ends lost 4 bases and 1 base respectively, with 12 bases between them. PCR was performed using 60 Vbeta and 13 Jbeta primers. In the study's own analysis: Counted up in a later analysis, unique TCR beta chains came to 60 million to 95 million, with around 10 million shared. TCRdb's table, derived via immunoSEQ multiplex PCR, lists solely in-frame clones and lacks some. V and J calls and clone size are those listed in that table; D and trimming were worked out from the DNA. The sample yields around 160,000 clones, over 60% seen once.

The sample taken for sequencing was PBMCs. The V call is TRBV5-6, the J call TRBJ1-5; D is perhaps TRBD1 (5 bases). This TCR was sampled from a man between 45 and 60 years old in good health and CMV-seropositive. Here the CDR3 reads CASSRGGGSNQPQHF. The DNA of the CDR3 is TGTGCCAGCAGCCGGGGGGGAGGGAGCAATCAGCCCCAGCATTTT.